This TCR beta chain was recorded in a study of cytomegalovirus exposure and HLA in healthy donors. Although they were nominally healthy when sampled, donors likely had unrecorded immune exposures. Primers included in the PCR were 60 Vbeta and 13 Jbeta primers. Sequencing used immunoSEQ multiplex PCR; TCRdb keeps in-frame clones, though not all of them. The table includes 150,000 to 200,000 clones, about 9% detected once. The sequenced material came from PBMCs. The sequence came from a young woman in good health and CMV-seropositive.

The CDR3 DNA reads as TGTGCCAGCAACGACAGGGGGCAAGGGGCGAGCACCGGGGAGCTGTTTTTT. Amino acid sequence: CASNDRGQGASTGELFF. The genes are TRBV5-4 and TRBJ2-2, with 10 nucleotides matching TRBD1. V dropped 6 bases and J dropped 4; count of bases not matched to a gene: 12. CDR3 size: 17 residues. Germline V gives CDR1 SGHNT, CDR2 YYREEE (reference sequence). The complete variable domain, with remaining parts taken from reference TRBV5-4 and TRBJ2-2, reads ETGVTQSPTHLIKTRGQQVTLRCSSQSGHNTVSWYQQALGQGPQFIFQYYREEENGRGNFPPRFSGLQFPNYSSELNVNALELDDSALYLCASNDRGQGASTGELFFGEGSRLTVL.